This T cell receptor (beta chain) was identified in a study of read filtering for tumor transcriptome and immune sequencing (dated by TCRdb to 2018 to 2020). Describing the broader study: The cohort had roughly 17 male and 11 to 15 female patients with a mean age of around 70 years, ranging from roughly 45 to 80. A main aim was a read-filtering strategy for immune repertoire data, specifically whether clonotypes supported by a single read should be removed. After DNase treatment, whole-transcriptome libraries were prepared using the TruSeq RNA Access Library Prep Kit. By revised international staging, roughly 8 patients were R-ISS I, under 20 were R-ISS II and over five were R-ISS III. Using the same bone marrow samples, the study ran both targeted immune repertoire sequencing and bulk whole-transcriptome sequencing and then compared the TCR repertoires from each method. Per sample, about 4.05 to 11 million TCR-region mapped reads were obtained with IR-seq, compared with only roughly 80 to 1,300 with RNA-seq.

TCR libraries were built from about 420 ng RNA with the Immunoverse kit, using molecular barcoded adaptors covering alpha/delta and beta/gamma chains. The same RNA used for transcriptome sequencing was used for TCR library preparation. TCR libraries were sequenced on an Illumina HiSeq 4000 with 2 x 150 cycles. On the study's bioinformatics: MiXCR aligned TCR reads to human V, D, J and C references and assembled the aligned reads into CDR3 clonotypes, with quality filtering and error correction included. The tcR package in R was used to analyze clonotype counts and gene usage diversity. For inspection of raw mapping reads, RNA-seq reads were mapped by STAR aligner version 2.5.3a onto GRCh37 of the human genome. IR-seq fastq files were randomly downsampled with Seqtk 1.3 to test the effect of sequencing depth on detected clonotypes. TCRdb handled the public reads itself, with Q25 trimming in fastp and clone calling in MiXCR, and kept productive beta chains. Rows matching on CDR3 protein sequence are summarized as one entry with the most common DNA and genes. In this record, the V and J calls reflect TCRdb's handling and not the investigators' own analysis. Here the sample has some 130,000 distinct CDR3 sequences; 10% to 15% occur a single time. The ten largest clonotypes hold about 10% of the sample.

CDR1 and CDR2 are drawn from the germline V gene: SQVTM, ANQGSEA. From the cysteine up to the phenylalanine, the CDR3 has a length of 13 residues. CDR3 DNA is the only sequence kept; it has 39 bases, read in frame from the first base. V loses 7 bases of germline sequence and J loses 4 bases, and the interval between the two ends is 16 bases. Every patient had bone marrow sampled at the time of active disease. Ficoll-Hypaque density gradient centrifugation was used to isolate the bone marrow mononuclear cells. Myeloma plasma cells were removed and CD138-negative cells were obtained by negative selection following labeling with CD138 magnetic microbeads on a MACS separator. Flow cytometry on an Attune NxT with CD138 antibodies was used to check the purity of the isolated cells. TRIzol reagent was used to extract total RNA, and a NanoDrop spectrophotometer was used to quantify the extracted RNA. Paired RNA-seq and IR-seq were performed on the CD138-negative bone marrow sample of each patient.

On the study overall, not on this receptor specifically: Compared with RNA-seq, IR-seq captured clonotypes at much higher depth and more reliably, and a smaller IR-seq throughput was enough to identify most shared clonotypes. The sorted CD138-negative fraction was not purified T cells but a mixed bone marrow immune population. Removing single-read clonotypes increased the correlation between IR-seq and RNA-seq shared clonotype proportions. Single-read clonotypes made up roughly 85% of clonotypes but only approximately 3.2% of total reads in IR-seq, compared with approximately 75% of clonotypes and 44.6% of reads in RNA-seq.

Turning to this clonotype: Its antigen remains unidentified. Base qualities are not recorded, but no much larger clone differs from it by a single base.

The specimen was a population of CD138-negative cells sorted from bone marrow. Taken with the paper, the label for cell subset or site translates to: bone marrow mononuclear cells depleted of CD138+ plasma/myeloma cells by negative magnetic selection. The receptor's source is a donor older than 35 with multiple myeloma. The chain is assembled from TRBV29-1 and TRBJ1-1; possibly the D gene is TRBD1, per 6 matching bases. The sequence in DNA is TGCAGCGCTAGGACACAGGGCGGCACTGAAGCTTTCTTT. This sequence encodes CSARTQGGTEAFF.